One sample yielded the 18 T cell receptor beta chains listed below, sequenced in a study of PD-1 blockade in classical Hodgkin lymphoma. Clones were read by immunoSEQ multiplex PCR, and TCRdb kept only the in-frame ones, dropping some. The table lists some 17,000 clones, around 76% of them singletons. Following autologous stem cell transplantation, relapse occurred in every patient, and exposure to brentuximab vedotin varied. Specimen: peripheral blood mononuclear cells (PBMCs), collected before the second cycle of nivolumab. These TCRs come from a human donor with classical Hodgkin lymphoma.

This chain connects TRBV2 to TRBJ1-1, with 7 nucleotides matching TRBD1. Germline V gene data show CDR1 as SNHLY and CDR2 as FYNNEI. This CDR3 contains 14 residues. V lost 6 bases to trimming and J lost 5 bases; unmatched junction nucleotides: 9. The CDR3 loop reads CASRETGAGTEAFF. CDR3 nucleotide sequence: TGTGCCAGCAGGGAAACAGGGGCGGGGACTGAAGCTTTCTTT.

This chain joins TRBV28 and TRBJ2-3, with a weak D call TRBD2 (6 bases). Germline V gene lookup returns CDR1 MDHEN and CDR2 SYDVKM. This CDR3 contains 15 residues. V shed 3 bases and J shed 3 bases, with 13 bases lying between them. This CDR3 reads CASSFPARGTDTQYF. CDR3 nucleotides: TGTGCCAGCAGTTTTCCGGCGCGGGGTACAGATACGCAGTATTTT.

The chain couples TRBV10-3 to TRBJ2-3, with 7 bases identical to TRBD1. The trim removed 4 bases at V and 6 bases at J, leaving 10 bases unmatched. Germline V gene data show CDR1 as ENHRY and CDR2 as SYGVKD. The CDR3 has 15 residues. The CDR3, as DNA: TGTGCCATCAGTGGAGCGACAGGGTGGGAGGATACGCAGTATTTT. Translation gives CAISGATGWEDTQYF.

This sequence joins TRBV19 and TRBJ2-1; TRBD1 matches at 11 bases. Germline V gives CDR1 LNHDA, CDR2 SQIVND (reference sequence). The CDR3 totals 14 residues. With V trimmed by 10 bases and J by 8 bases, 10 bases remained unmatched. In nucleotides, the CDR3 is TGTGCCACCAGGGACAGGGGGAAATCAGATGAGCAGTTCTTC. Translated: CATRDRGKSDEQFF.

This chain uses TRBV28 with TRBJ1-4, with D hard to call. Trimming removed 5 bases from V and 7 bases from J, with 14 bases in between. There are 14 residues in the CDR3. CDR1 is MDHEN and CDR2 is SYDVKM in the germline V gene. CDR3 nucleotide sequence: TGTGCCAGCAGTCCCCAGGATCGGCGTGAAAAACTGTTTTTT. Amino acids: CASSPQDRREKLFF. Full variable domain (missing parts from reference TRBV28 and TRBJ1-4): DVKVTQSSRYLVKRTGEKVFLECVQDMDHENMFWYRQDPGLGLRLIYFSYDVKMKEKGDIPEGYSVSREKKERFSLILESASTNQTSMYLCASSPQDRREKLFFGSGTQLSVL.

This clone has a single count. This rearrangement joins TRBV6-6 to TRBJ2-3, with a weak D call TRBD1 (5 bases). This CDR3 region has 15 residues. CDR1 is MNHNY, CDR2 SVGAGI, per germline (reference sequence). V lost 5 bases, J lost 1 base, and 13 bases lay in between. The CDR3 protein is CASSRQSGRTDTQYF. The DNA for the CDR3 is TGTGCCAGCAGTCGACAGTCCGGTCGCACAGATACGCAGTATTTT.

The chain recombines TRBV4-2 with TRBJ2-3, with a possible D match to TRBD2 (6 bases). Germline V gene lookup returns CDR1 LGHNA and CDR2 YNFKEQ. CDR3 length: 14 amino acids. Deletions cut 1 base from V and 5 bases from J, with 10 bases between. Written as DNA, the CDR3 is TGTGCCAGCAGCCAAGGGCGGGGTGGAGATACGCAGTATTTT. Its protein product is CASSQGRGGDTQYF.

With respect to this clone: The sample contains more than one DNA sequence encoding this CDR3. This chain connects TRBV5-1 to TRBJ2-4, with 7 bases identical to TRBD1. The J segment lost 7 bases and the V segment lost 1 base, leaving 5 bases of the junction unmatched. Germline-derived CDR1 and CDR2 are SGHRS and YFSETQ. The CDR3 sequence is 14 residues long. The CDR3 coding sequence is TGCGCCAGCAGCTTGACAGGGGAAGGGAACATTCAGTACTTC. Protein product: CASSLTGEGNIQYF.

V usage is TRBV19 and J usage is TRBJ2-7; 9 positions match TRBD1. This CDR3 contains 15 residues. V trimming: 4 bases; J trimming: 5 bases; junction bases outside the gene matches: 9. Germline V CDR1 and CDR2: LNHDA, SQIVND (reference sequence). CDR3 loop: CASSKGDRGSDEQYF. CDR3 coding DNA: TGTGCCAGTAGTAAAGGCGACAGGGGGTCAGACGAGCAGTACTTC.

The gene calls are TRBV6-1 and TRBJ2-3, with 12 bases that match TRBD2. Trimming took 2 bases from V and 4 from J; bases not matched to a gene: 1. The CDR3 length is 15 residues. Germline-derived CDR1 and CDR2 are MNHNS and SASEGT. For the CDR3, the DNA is TGTGCCAGCAGTGAACTAGCGGGGGGGCCAGATACGCAGTATTTT. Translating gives CASSELAGGPDTQYF.

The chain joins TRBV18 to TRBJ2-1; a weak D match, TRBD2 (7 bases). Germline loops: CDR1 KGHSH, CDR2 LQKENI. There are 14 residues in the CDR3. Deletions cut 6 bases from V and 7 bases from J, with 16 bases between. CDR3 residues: CASSLNREGNEQFF. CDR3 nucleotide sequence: TGTGCCAGCTCTCTCAACAGGGAGGGGAATGAGCAGTTCTTC.

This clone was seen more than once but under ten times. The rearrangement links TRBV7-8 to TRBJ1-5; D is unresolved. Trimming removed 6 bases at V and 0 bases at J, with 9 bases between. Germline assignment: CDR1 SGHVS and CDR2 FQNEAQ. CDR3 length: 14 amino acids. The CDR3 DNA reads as TGTGCCAGCAGTACCGGGCTTAGCAATCAGCCCCAGCATTTT. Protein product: CASSTGLSNQPQHF.

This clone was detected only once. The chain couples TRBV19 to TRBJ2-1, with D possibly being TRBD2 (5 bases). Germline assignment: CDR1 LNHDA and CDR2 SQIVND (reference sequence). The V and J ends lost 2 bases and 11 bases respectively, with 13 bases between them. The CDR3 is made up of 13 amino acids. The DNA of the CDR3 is TGTGCCAGTAGTATAACCCTAACTAGTCAGCAGTTCTTC. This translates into CASSITLTSQQFF. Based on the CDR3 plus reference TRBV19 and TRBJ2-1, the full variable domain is DGGITQSPKYLFRKEGQNVTLSCEQNLNHDAMYWYRQDPGQGLRLIYYSQIVNDFQKGDIAEGYSVSREKKESFPLTVTSAQKNPTAFYLCASSITLTSQQFFGPGTRLTVL.

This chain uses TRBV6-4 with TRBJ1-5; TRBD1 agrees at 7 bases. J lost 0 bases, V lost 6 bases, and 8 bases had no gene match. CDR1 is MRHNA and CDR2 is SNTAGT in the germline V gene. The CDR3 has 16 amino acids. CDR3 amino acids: CASRYRTGYSNQPQHF. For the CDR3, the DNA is TGTGCCAGCAGATATAGGACAGGTTATAGCAATCAGCCCCAGCATTTT.

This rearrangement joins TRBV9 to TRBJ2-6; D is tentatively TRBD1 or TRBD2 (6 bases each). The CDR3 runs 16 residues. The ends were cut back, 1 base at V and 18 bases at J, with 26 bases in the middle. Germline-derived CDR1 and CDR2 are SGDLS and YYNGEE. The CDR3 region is CASSVSHGGTLGARTF. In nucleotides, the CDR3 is TGTGCCAGCAGCGTAAGCCACGGGGGTACTCTGGGGGCAAGGACTTTC. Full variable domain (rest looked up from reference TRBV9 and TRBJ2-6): DSGVTQTPKHLITATGQRVTLRCSPRSGDLSVYWYQQSLDQGLQFLIQYYNGEERAKGNILERFSAQQFPDLHSELNLSSLELGDSALYFCASSVSHGGTLGARTFGAGSRLTVL.

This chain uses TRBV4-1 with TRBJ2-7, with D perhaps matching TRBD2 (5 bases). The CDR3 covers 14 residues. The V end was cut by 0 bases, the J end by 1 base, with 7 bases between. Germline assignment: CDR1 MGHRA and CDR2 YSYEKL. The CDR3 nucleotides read TGCGCCAGCAGCCAAGATGAGGGATCCTACGAGCAGTACTTC. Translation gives CASSQDEGSYEQYF.

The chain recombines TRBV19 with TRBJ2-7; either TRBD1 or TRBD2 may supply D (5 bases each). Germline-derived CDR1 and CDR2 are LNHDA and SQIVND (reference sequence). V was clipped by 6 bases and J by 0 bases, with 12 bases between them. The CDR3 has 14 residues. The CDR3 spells CASRTRGSSYEQYF. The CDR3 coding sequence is TGTGCCAGTAGAACTAGGGGTTCCTCCTACGAGCAGTACTTC.

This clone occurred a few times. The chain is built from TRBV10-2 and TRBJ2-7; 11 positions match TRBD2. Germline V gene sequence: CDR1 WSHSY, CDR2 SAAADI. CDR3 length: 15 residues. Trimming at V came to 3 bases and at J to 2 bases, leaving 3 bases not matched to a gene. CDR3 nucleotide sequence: TGCGCCAGCAGTGAAGTAGCGGGGGGGCCCTACGAGCAGTACTTC. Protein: CASSEVAGGPYEQYF.